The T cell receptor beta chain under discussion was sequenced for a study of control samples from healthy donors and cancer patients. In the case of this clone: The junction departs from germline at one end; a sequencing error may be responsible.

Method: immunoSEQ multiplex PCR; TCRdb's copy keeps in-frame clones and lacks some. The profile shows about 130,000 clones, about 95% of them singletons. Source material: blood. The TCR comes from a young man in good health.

Here the CDR3 DNA reads TGCGCCGGCAGCCTCCGACAGGGTTGGGTCGGGGAGCTGTTTTTT. Protein: CAGSLRQGWVGELFF. The rearrangement joins TRBV4-1 to TRBJ2-2, with TRBD1 identical over 7 bases. Germline V gives CDR1 MGHRA, CDR2 YSYEKL. The CDR3 loop spans 15 amino acids.